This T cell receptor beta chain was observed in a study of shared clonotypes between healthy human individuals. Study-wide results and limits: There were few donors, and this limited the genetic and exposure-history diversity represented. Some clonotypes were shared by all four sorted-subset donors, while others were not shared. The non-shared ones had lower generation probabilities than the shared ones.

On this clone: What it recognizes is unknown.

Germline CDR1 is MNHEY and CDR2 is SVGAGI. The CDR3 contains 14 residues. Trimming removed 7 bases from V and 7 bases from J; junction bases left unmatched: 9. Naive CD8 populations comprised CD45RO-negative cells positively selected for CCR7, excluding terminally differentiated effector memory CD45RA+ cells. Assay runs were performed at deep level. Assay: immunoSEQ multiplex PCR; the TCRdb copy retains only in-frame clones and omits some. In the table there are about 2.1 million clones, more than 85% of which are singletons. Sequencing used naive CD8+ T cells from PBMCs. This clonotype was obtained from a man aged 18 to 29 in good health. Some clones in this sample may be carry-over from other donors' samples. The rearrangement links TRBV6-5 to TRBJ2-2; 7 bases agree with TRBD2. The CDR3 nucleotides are TGTGCCAGCACCTGGGGGGAGGGCGGCGGGGAGCTGTTTTTT. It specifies CASTWGEGGGELFF.